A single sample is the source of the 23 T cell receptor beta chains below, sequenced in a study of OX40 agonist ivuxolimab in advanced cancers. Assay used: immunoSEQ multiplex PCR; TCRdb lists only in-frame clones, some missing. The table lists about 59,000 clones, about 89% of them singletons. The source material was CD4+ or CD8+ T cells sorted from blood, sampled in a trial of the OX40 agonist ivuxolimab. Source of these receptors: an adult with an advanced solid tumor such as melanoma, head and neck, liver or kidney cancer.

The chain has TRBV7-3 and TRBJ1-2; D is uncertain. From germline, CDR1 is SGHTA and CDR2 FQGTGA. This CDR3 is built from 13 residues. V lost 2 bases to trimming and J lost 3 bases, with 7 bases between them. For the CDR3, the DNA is TGTGCCAGCAGCTTAGGCAGAGACTATGGCTACACCTTC. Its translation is CASSLGRDYGYTF.

DNA for the CDR3: TGTGCCAGTAGTATAGATTGGGGGGGTACGGCCACCGGGGAGCTGTTTTTT. Its translation is CASSIDWGGTATGELFF. The chain joins TRBV19 to TRBJ2-2; the match to TRBD2 covers 7 bases. The V gene's germline CDR1 is LNHDA and CDR2 SQIVND (reference sequence). There are 17 residues in the CDR3. V dropped 0 bases and J dropped 4; count of bases not matched to a gene: 8.

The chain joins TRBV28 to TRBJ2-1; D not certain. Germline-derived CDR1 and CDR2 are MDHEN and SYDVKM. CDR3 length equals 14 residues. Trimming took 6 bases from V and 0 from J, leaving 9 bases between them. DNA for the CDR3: TGTGCCAGCAGCCCGACAAGCTCCTACAATGAGCAGTTCTTC. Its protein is CASSPTSSYNEQFF.

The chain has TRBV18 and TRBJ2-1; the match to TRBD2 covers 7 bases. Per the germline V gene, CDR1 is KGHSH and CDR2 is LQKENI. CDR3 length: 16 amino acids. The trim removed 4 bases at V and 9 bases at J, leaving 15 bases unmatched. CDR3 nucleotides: TGTGCCAGCTCACGACCGGGGGACTACGGAGCGGGTGAGCAGTTCTTC. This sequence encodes CASSRPGDYGAGEQFF.

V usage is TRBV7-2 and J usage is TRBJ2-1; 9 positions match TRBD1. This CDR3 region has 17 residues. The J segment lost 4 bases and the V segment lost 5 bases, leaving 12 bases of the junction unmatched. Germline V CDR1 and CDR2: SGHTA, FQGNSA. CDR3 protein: CASSHPTTGGPYNEQFF. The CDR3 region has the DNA TGTGCCAGCAGCCACCCCACGACAGGGGGGCCGTACAATGAGCAGTTCTTC.

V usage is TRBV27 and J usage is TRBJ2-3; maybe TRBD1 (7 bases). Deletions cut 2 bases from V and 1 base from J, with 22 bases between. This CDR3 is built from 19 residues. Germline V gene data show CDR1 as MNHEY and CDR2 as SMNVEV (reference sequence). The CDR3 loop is CASSLLGSGRGEGTDTQYF. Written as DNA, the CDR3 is TGTGCCAGCAGTTTACTTGGATCGGGCAGGGGGGAGGGCACAGATACGCAGTATTTT.

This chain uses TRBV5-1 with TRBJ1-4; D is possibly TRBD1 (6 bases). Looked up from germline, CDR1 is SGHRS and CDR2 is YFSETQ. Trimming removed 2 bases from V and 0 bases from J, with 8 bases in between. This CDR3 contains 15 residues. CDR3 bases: TGCGCCAGCAGCTTCAGGGGAGCAACTAATGAAAAACTGTTTTTT. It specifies CASSFRGATNEKLFF.

In DNA, the CDR3 is TGTGCCAGCAGCTTAGTTCCAGGGGGCACAGATACGCAGTATTTT. Translating gives CASSLVPGGTDTQYF. The chain joins TRBV7-6 to TRBJ2-3; the D gene is possibly TRBD1 (6 bases). This CDR3 contains 15 residues. V was shortened by 1 base and J by 1 base, with 9 bases between the two germline ends. Germline V gene sequence: CDR1 SGHVS, CDR2 FNYEAQ.

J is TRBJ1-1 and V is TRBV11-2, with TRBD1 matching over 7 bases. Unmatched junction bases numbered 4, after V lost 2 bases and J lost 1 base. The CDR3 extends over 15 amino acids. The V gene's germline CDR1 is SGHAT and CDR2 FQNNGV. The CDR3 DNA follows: TGTGCCAGCAGCTTAAGTAGACAGGGGAACACTGAAGCTTTCTTT. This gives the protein CASSLSRQGNTEAFF.

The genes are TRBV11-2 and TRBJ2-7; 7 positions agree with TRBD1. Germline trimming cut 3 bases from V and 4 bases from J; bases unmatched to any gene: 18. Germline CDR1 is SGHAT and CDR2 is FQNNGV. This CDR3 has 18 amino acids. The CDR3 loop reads CASSFFPRRTGHIYEQYF. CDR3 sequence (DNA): TGTGCCAGCAGCTTCTTCCCCCGAAGGACAGGTCACATATACGAGCAGTACTTC.

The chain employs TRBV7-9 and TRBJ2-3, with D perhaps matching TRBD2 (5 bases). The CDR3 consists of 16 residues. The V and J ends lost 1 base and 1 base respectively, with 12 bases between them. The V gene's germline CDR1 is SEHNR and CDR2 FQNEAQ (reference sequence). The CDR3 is CASSLGAGGGTDTQYF. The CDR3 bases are TGTGCCAGCAGCTTAGGGGCAGGAGGCGGCACAGATACGCAGTATTTT.

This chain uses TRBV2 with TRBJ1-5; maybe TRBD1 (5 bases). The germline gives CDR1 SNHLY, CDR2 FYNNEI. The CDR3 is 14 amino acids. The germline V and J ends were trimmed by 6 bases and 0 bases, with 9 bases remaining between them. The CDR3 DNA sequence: TGTGCCAGCAGGGGAGGGGCTAGCAATCAGCCCCAGCATTTT. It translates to CASRGGASNQPQHF.

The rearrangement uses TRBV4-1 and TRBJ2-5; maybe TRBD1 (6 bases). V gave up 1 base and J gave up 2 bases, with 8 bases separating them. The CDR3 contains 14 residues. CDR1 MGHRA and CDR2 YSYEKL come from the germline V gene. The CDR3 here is CASSQGTGQETQYF. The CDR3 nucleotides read TGCGCCAGCAGCCAAGGTACAGGGCAAGAGACCCAGTACTTC.

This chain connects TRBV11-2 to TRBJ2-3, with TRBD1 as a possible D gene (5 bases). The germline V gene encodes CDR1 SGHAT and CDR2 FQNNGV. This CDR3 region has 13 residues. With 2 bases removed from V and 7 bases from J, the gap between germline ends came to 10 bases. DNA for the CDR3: TGTGCCAGCAGCTTACAGGGCCAGAATACGCAGTATTTT. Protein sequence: CASSLQGQNTQYF.

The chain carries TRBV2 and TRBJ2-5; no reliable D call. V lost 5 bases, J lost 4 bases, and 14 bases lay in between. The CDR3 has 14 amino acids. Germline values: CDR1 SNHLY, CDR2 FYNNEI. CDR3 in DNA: TGTGCCAGCAGTTTGGGGTTCTCCCCAGAGACCCAGTACTTC. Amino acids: CASSLGFSPETQYF.

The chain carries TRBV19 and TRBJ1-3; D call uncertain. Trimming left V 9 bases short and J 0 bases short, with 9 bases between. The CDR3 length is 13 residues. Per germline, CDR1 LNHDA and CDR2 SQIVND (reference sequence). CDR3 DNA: TGTGCCAGCCTGGGGTTCTCTGGAAACACCATATATTTT. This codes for CASLGFSGNTIYF.

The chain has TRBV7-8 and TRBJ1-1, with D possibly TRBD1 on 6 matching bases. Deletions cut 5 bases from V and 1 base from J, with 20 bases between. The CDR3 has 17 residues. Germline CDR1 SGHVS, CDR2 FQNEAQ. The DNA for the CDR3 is TGTGCCAGCAGCGCCAACAGGGCAGGGGAAGGGAACACTGAAGCTTTCTTT. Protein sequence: CASSANRAGEGNTEAFF.

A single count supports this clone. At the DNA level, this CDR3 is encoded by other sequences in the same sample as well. The CDR3, as DNA: TGTGCCAGCTCACTCTTTGAGGGGGCGCACGAAAAACTGTTTTTT. Its translation: CASSLFEGAHEKLFF. This chain links TRBV18 with TRBJ1-4; 7 positions agree with TRBD1. Germline loops: CDR1 KGHSH, CDR2 LQKENI. The CDR3 length is 15 residues. The trim removed 4 bases at V and 8 bases at J, leaving 10 bases unmatched.

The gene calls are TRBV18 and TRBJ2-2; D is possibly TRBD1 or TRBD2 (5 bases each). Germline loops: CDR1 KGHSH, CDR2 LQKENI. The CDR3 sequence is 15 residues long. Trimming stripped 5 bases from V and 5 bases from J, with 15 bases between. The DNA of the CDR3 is TGTGCCAGCTCAGGTCTTCAGGGACGGACCGGGGAGCTGTTTTTT. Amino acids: CASSGLQGRTGELFF.

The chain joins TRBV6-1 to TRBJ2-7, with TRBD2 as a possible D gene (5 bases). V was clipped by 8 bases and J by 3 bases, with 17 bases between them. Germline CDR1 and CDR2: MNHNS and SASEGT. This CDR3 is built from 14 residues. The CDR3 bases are TGTGCCAGCTGTTGGGAGTTCGGGTACTACGAGCAGTACTTC. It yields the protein CASCWEFGYYEQYF.

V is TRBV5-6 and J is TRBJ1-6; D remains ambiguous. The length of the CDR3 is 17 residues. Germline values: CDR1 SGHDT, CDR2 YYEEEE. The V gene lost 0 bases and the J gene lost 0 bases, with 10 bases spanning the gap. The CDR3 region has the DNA TGTGCCAGCAGCTTGGTTACCCTAAGCTCCTATAATTCACCCCTCCACTTT. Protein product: CASSLVTLSSYNSPLHF.

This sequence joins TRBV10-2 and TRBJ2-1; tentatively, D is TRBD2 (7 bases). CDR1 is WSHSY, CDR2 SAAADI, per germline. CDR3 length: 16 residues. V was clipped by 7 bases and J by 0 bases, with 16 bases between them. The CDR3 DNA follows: TGCGCCAGCAAAGGGGGGGGGTCACTCTCCTACAATGAGCAGTTCTTC. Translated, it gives CASKGGGSLSYNEQFF.

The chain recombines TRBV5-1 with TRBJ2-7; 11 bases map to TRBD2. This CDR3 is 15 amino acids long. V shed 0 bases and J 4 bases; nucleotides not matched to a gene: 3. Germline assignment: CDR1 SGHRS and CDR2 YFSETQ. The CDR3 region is CASSLGGTSGYEQYF. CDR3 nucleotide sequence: TGCGCCAGCAGCTTGGGAGGGACTAGCGGATACGAGCAGTACTTC.